One sample yielded the 3 T cell receptor beta chains listed below, sequenced in a study of OX40 agonist ivuxolimab in advanced cancers. The library came from the immunoSEQ multiplex PCR assay. The clones in this table, taken by TCRdb from immuneACCESS, are in-frame only. Not every clone is retained; where verified, under half of the shortfall comes from an unresolved V gene, and the cause of the rest is unknown. This sample holds roughly 18,000 clones; roughly 74% were observed only once. The top ten hold 14% to 15% of the sample. The sample in question was CD4+ or CD8+ T cells sorted from blood, obtained in a trial of the OX40 agonist ivuxolimab. Receptors originate from an adult with an advanced solid tumor such as melanoma, head and neck, liver or kidney cancer.

The rearrangement uses TRBV5-4 and TRBJ2-5; possible D gene TRBD1, 6 bases. V dropped 3 bases and J dropped 5 bases, with 11 bases sitting between them. This CDR3 has 13 amino acids. CDR1 and CDR2 from the germline V gene are SGHNT and YYREEE (reference sequence). The CDR3 nucleotides read TGTGCCAGCAGCTCTCAGGGGATCGAGACCCAGTACTTC. Its protein is CASSSQGIETQYF.

As concerns this clone: One end of the junction fails to match germline, which may point to a read error. The V gene is TRBV7-3, the J gene TRBJ2-1; 9 positions match TRBD1. This CDR3 contains 15 residues. Germline loops: CDR1 SGHTA, CDR2 FQGTGA. Here the CDR3 DNA reads TGTGCCAGCAGCCTAACACAGGGGGCGCGTAATGAGCAGTTCTTC. Translated, it gives CASSLTQGARNEQFF.

The rearrangement joins TRBV6-4 to TRBJ1-2; D uncertain. CDR3 length: 15 amino acids. The V end was cut by 6 bases, the J end by 4 bases, with 18 bases between. Germline CDR1 MRHNA, CDR2 SNTAGT. The CDR3 region is CASRTPETSPYGYTF. CDR3 DNA: TGTGCCAGCAGGACCCCCGAGACAAGCCCCTATGGCTACACCTTC.